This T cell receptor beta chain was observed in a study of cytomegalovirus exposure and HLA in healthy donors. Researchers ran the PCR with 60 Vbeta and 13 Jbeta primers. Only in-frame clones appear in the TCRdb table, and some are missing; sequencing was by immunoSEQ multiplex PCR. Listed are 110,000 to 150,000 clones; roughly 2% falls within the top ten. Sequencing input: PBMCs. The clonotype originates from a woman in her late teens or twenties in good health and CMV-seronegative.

The CDR3 nucleotides read TGTGCCAGCAGTTACTCTACCGGGACACCAGGAAACACCATATATTTT. Translating gives CASSYSTGTPGNTIYF. The chain joins TRBV6-5 to TRBJ1-3; perhaps TRBD1 as D (6 bases). This CDR3 has 16 amino acids. V was cut by 0 bases and J by 4 bases, with 13 bases left in between. Per the germline V gene, CDR1 is MNHEY and CDR2 is SVGAGI.